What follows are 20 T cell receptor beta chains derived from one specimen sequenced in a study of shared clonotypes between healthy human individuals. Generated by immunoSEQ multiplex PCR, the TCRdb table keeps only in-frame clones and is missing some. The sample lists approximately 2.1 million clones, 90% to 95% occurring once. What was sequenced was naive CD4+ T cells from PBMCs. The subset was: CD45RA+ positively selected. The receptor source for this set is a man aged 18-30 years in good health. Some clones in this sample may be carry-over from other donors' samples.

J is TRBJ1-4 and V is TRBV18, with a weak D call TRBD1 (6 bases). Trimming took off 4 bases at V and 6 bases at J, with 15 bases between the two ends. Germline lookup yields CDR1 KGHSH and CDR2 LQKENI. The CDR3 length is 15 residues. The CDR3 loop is CASSLGGPEDEKLFF. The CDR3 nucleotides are TGTGCCAGCTCACTTGGGGGGCCGGAGGATGAAAAACTGTTTTTT.

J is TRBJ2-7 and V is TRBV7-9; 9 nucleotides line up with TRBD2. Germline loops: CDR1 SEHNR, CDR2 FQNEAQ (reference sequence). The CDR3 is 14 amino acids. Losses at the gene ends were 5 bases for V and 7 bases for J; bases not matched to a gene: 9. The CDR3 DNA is TGTGCCAGCAGCGAGCGGGGGGTGGACGGGGAGCAGTACTTC. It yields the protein CASSERGVDGEQYF.

This CDR3 reads CASSPQGTSGNEQFF. CDR3 nucleotide sequence: TGTGCCAGCTCACCACAGGGTACTAGCGGGAATGAGCAGTTCTTC. The rearrangement joins TRBV18 to TRBJ2-1; the match to TRBD2 covers 9 bases. Unmatched junction bases numbered 5, after V lost 1 base and J lost 7 bases. The CDR3 spans 15 residues. Germline assignment: CDR1 KGHSH and CDR2 LQKENI.

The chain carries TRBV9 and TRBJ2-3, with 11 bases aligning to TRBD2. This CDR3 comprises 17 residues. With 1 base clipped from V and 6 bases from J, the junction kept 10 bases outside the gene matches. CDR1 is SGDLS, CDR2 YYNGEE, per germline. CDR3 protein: CASSVLLTSGSPDTQYF. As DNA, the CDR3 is TGTGCCAGCAGCGTACTCCTAACTAGCGGGAGCCCTGATACGCAGTATTTT.

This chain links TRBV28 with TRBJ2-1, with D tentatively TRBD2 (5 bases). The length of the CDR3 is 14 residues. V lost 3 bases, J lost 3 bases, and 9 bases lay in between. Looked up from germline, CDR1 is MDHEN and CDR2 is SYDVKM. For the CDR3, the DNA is TGTGCCAGCAGTTTTGGACTCAACTACAATGAGCAGTTCTTC. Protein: CASSFGLNYNEQFF.

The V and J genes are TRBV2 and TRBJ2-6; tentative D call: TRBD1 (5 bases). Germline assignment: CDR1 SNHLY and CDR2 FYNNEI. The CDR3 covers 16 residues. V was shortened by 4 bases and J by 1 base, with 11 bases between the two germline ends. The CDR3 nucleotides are TGTGCCAGCAGTGTGGATCAGGGTTCTGGGGCCAACGTCCTGACTTTC. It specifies CASSVDQGSGANVLTF.

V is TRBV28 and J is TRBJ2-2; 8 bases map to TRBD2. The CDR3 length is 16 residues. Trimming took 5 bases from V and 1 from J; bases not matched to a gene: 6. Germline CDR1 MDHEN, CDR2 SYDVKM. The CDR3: CASSPGGLVNTGELFF. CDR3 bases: TGTGCCAGCAGTCCGGGGGGACTAGTGAACACCGGGGAGCTGTTTTTT.

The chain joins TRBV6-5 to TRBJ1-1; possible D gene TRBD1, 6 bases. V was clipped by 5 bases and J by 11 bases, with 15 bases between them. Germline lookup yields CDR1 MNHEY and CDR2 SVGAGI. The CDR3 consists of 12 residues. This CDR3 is CASSGPGGAAFF. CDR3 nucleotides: TGTGCCAGCAGTGGCCCGGGGGGGGCCGCTTTCTTT.

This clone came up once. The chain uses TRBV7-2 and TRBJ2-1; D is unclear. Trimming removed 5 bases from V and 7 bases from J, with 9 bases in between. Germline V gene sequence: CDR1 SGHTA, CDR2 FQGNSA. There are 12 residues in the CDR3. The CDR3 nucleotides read TGTGCCAGCAGCCCCCAGTTTAATGAGCAGTTCTTC. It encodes CASSPQFNEQFF.

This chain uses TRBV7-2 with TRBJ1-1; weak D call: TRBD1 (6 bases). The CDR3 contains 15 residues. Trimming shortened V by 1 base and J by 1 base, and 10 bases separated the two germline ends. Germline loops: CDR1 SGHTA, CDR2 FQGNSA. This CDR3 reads CASSLVRGTNTEAFF. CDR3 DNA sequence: TGTGCCAGCAGCTTAGTCAGGGGAACGAACACTGAAGCTTTCTTT.

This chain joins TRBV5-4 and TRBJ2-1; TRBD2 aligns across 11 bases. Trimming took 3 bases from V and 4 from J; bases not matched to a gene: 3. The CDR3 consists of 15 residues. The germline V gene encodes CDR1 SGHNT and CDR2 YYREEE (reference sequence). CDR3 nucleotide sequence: TGTGCCAGCAGCTCGACTAGCGGGATTTACAATGAGCAGTTCTTC. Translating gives CASSSTSGIYNEQFF.

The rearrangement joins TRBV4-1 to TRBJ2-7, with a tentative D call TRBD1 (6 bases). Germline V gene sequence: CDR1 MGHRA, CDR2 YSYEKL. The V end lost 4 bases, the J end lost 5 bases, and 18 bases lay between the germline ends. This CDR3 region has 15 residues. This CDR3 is CASSLGTGRSHEQYF. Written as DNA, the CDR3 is TGCGCCAGCAGCCTCGGAACAGGGAGAAGCCACGAGCAGTACTTC.

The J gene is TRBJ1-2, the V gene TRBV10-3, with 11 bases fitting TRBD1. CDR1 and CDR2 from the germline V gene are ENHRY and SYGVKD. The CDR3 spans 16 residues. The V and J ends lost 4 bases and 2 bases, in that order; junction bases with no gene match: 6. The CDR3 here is CAISGGQGVSNYGYTF. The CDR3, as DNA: TGTGCCATCAGTGGGGGACAGGGGGTGTCCAACTATGGCTACACCTTC.

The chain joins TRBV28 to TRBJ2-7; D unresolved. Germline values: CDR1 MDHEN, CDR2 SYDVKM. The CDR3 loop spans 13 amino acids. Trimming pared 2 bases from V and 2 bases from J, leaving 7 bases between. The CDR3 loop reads CASSLVHAYEQYF. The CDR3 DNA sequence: TGTGCCAGCAGTTTAGTTCACGCCTACGAGCAGTACTTC.

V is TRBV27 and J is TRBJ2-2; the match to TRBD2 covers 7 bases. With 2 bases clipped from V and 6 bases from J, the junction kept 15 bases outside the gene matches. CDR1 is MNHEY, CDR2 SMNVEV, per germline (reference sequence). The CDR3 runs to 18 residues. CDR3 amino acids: CASSLGSSGGGPSGELFF. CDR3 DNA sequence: TGTGCCAGCAGTTTAGGGTCGAGTGGGGGAGGGCCTTCCGGGGAGCTGTTTTTT.

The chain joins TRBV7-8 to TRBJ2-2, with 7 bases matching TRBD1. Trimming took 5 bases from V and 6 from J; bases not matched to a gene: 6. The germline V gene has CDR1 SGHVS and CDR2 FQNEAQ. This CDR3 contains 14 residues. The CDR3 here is CASSHDRDAGELFF. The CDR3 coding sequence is TGTGCCAGCAGCCATGACAGGGATGCCGGGGAGCTGTTTTTT.

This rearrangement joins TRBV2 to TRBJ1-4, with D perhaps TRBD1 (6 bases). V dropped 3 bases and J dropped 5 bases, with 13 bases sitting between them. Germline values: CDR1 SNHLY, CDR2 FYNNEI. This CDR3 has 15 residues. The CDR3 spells CASSDWGALNEKLFF. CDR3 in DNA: TGTGCCAGCAGTGATTGGGGGGCCCTCAATGAAAAACTGTTTTTT.

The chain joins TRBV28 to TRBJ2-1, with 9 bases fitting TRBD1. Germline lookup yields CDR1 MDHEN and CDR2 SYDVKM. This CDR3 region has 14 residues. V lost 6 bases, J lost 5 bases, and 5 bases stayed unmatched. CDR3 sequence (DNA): TGTGCCAGCAGGAGGACAGGGGCACACAATGAGCAGTTCTTC. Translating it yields CASRRTGAHNEQFF.

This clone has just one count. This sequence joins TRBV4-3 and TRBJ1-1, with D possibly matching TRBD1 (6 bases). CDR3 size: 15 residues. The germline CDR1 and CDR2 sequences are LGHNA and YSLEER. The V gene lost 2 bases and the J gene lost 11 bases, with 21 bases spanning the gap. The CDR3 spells CASSQLRRQGFRAFF. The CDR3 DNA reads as TGCGCCAGCAGCCAACTTCGACGCCAGGGGTTCAGGGCTTTCTTT.

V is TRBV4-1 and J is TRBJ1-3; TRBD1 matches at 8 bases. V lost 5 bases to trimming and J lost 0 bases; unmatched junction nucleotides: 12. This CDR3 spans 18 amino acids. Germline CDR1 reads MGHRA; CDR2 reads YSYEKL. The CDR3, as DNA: TGCGCCAGCAGCACACGGAAAACCGGGACAGGCTCTGGAAACACCATATATTTT. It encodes CASSTRKTGTGSGNTIYF.